The 17 T cell receptor beta chains below come from one sample, sequenced in a study of long-term antiretroviral therapy in people with HIV. Run at survey level, the immunoSEQ assay was version v3.0. The data were produced by immunoSEQ multiplex PCR, yet TCRdb's version contains in-frame clones alone and is incomplete. The sample lists about 36,000 clones, over 90% occurring once. The material sequenced was unsorted PBMCs, taken 4.1 years after starting antiretroviral therapy. Receptors were obtained from a woman in her forties or fifties with HIV.

The chain is built from TRBV2 and TRBJ2-3; 13 nucleotides align to TRBD2. The germline V gene encodes CDR1 SNHLY and CDR2 FYNNEI. The CDR3 spans 15 residues. After removal of 6 bases from V and 0 bases from J, the junction contained 0 bases not matched to a gene. Written as DNA, the CDR3 is TGTGCCAGCAGACTAGCGGGGGGGAGCACAGATACGCAGTATTTT. Translating gives CASRLAGGSTDTQYF.

The V call is TRBV7-2, the J call TRBJ1-5; D gene unclear. There are 15 residues in the CDR3. Trimming pared 0 bases from V and 0 bases from J, leaving 6 bases between. The germline gives CDR1 SGHTA, CDR2 FQGNSA. DNA for the CDR3: TGTGCCAGCAGCTTAGCGCTGGGTAGCAATCAGCCCCAGCATTTT. Translated, it gives CASSLALGSNQPQHF.

This chain uses TRBV29-1 with TRBJ2-1; 9 nucleotides match TRBD2. The CDR3 spans 13 residues. Losses at the gene ends were 4 bases for V and 10 bases for J; bases not matched to a gene: 8. Germline V lookup: CDR1 SQVTM, CDR2 ANQGSEA. The CDR3: CSVALAGLGEQFF. The CDR3 bases are TGCAGCGTTGCTCTAGCGGGGTTAGGAGAGCAGTTCTTC.

V and J are TRBV19 and TRBJ2-3; D may be TRBD2 (5 bases). The CDR3 covers 14 residues. Germline values: CDR1 LNHDA, CDR2 SQIVND (reference sequence). V was clipped by 1 base and J by 4 bases, with 9 bases between them. The chain's CDR3 is CASSIGGLADTQYF. CDR3 bases: TGTGCCAGTAGTATAGGAGGGCTAGCAGATACGCAGTATTTT. The full variable domain, with the rest looked up from reference TRBV19 and TRBJ2-3, is DGGITQSPKYLFRKEGQNVTLSCEQNLNHDAMYWYRQDPGQGLRLIYYSQIVNDFQKGDIAEGYSVSREKKESFPLTVTSAQKNPTAFYLCASSIGGLADTQYFGPGTRLTVL.

The CDR3 here is CASSRDGAYEQYF. The CDR3 nucleotides read TGCGCCAGCAGTCGGGACGGAGCCTACGAGCAGTACTTC. The chain employs TRBV10-2 and TRBJ2-7, with D tentatively TRBD1 or TRBD2 (5 bases each). The CDR3 is 13 residues long. Trimming shortened V by 5 bases and J by 2 bases, and 10 bases separated the two germline ends. Per germline, CDR1 WSHSY and CDR2 SAAADI.

This chain joins TRBV2 and TRBJ2-3; TRBD1 aligns across 10 bases. From germline, CDR1 is SNHLY and CDR2 FYNNEI. The CDR3 loop spans 14 amino acids. V lost 5 bases to trimming and J lost 4 bases; unmatched junction nucleotides: 3. The DNA of the CDR3 is TGTGCCAGCAGTTTGACAGGGGGCGCAGATACGCAGTATTTT. Translated: CASSLTGGADTQYF. Variable domain in full (rest from reference TRBV2 and TRBJ2-3): EPEVTQTPSHQVTQMGQEVILRCVPISNHLYFYWYRQILGQKVEFLVSFYNNEISEKSEIFDDQFSVERPDGSNFTLKIRSTKLEDSAMYFCASSLTGGADTQYFGPGTRLTVL.

The chain employs TRBV10-1 and TRBJ1-1; D is unclear. CDR1 and CDR2 (germline): WNHNN, SYGVQD (reference sequence). V lost 4 bases and J lost 1, with 13 bases in between. The CDR3 covers 15 residues. The DNA for the CDR3 is TGCGCCAGCAGTGTTGGCAGCGTGGAGAACACTGAAGCTTTCTTT. Amino acids: CASSVGSVENTEAFF.

The J gene is TRBJ1-4, the V gene TRBV5-1; D gene ambiguous. V was cut by 3 bases and J by 15 bases, with 15 bases left in between. Germline V gives CDR1 SGHRS, CDR2 YFSETQ. The length of the CDR3 is 12 residues. CDR3: CASSSEGLGLFF. CDR3 DNA sequence: TGCGCCAGCAGCTCAGAAGGCTTAGGGTTGTTTTTT.

The rearrangement joins TRBV5-4 to TRBJ2-4; 7 bases map to TRBD2. V lost 0 bases to trimming and J lost 9 bases; unmatched junction nucleotides: 12. There are 16 residues in the CDR3. Per the germline V gene, CDR1 is SGHNT and CDR2 is YYREEE (reference sequence). Written as DNA, the CDR3 is TGTGCCAGCAGCTTGGGGGGGACCGCGGGAGTTGGCATTCAGTACTTC. This gives the protein CASSLGGTAGVGIQYF.

CDR3 nucleotide sequence: TGTGCCAGCAGTTCCCCGGGACAGTCCTACGAGCAGTACTTC. Protein sequence: CASSSPGQSYEQYF. This chain uses TRBV25-1 with TRBJ2-7, with TRBD1 matching 7 bases. V trimming: 5 bases; J trimming: 1 base; junction bases outside the gene matches: 5. The CDR3 spans 14 residues. The V gene's germline CDR1 is MGHDK and CDR2 SYGVNS.

The genes are TRBV11-3 and TRBJ1-1, with TRBD1 as a possible D gene (6 bases). V shed 3 bases and J shed 1 base, with 12 bases lying between them. The CDR3 sequence is 15 residues long. From germline, CDR1 is SGHNT and CDR2 YENEEA. The CDR3 here is CASSLDATGNTEAFF. CDR3 bases: TGTGCCAGCAGCTTGGACGCGACAGGGAACACTGAAGCTTTCTTT.

The chain has TRBV5-6 and TRBJ2-5; perhaps TRBD1 as D (5 bases). Germline-derived CDR1 and CDR2 are SGHDT and YYEEEE. The V end lost 4 bases, the J end lost 0 bases, and 16 bases lay between the germline ends. The CDR3 consists of 16 residues. The CDR3 spells CASSLLPTDNQETQYF. CDR3 nucleotide sequence: TGTGCCAGCAGCCTCCTACCGACGGACAACCAAGAGACCCAGTACTTC.

V gene TRBV9 combines with J gene TRBJ1-1; no clear D gene. Germline CDR1 SGDLS, CDR2 YYNGEE. The CDR3 totals 14 residues. The V gene lost 0 bases and the J gene lost 6 bases, with 12 bases spanning the gap. CDR3 bases: TGTGCCAGCAGCGTAGCTGGGGTGGCTGCTGAAGCTTTCTTT. It is translated as CASSVAGVAAEAFF. The full variable domain, rest sourced from reference TRBV9 and TRBJ1-1, is DSGVTQTPKHLITATGQRVTLRCSPRSGDLSVYWYQQSLDQGLQFLIQYYNGEERAKGNILERFSAQQFPDLHSELNLSSLELGDSALYFCASSVAGVAAEAFFGQGTRLTVV.

The J gene is TRBJ1-1, the V gene TRBV6-6, with TRBD1 matching 7 bases. Germline CDR1 reads MNHNY; CDR2 reads SVGAGI (reference sequence). The ends lost 0 bases at V and 7 bases at J; junction bases unmatched: 2. The CDR3 runs to 13 residues. CDR3 region: CASSYSGGGEAFF. CDR3 in DNA: TGTGCCAGCAGTTACTCAGGGGGCGGTGAAGCTTTCTTT.

The J gene is TRBJ1-5, the V gene TRBV19, with 7 bases fitting TRBD1. CDR1 and CDR2 from the germline V gene are LNHDA and SQIVND (reference sequence). V was clipped by 7 bases and J by 0 bases; unmatched bases: 3. This CDR3 is built from 14 residues. Written as DNA, the CDR3 is TGTGCCAGTACTCCAGGGGGTAGCAATCAGCCCCAGCATTTT. Translation: CASTPGGSNQPQHF.

This chain links TRBV18 with TRBJ2-7, with D possibly matching TRBD1 (5 bases). Germline V gives CDR1 KGHSH, CDR2 LQKENI. With 2 bases removed from V and 7 bases from J, the gap between germline ends came to 15 bases. The CDR3 contains 14 residues. Written as DNA, the CDR3 is TGTGCCAGCTCACCAGAGCAGGGTCTGGGGGAGCAGTACTTC. It yields the protein CASSPEQGLGEQYF.

DNA for the CDR3: TGTGCCAGCAGTGCCGATAGCGGGGGTCGGGTCGGTACGCAGTATTTT. Protein sequence: CASSADSGGRVGTQYF. V is TRBV6-4 and J is TRBJ2-3, with 9 positions matching TRBD2. CDR3 size: 16 residues. The germline CDR1 and CDR2 sequences are MRHNA and SNTAGT. V lost 4 bases, J lost 8 bases, and 13 bases stayed unmatched.